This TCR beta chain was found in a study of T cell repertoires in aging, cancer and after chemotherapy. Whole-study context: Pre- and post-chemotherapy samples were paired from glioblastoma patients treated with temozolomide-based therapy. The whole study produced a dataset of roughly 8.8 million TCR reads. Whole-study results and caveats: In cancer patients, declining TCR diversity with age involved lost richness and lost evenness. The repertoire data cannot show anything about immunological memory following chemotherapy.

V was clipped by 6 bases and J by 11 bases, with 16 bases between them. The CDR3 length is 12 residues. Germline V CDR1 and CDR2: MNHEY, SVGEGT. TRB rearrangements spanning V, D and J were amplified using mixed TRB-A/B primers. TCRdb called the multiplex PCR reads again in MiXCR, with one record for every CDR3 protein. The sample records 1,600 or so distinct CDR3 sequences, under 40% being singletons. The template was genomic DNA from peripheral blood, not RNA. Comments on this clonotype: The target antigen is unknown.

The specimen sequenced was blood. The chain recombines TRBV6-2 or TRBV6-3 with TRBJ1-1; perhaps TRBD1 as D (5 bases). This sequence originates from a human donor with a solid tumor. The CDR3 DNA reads TGTGCCAGCAGACTCGAGGGACCTAGCGCTTTCTTT. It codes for CASRLEGPSAFF.